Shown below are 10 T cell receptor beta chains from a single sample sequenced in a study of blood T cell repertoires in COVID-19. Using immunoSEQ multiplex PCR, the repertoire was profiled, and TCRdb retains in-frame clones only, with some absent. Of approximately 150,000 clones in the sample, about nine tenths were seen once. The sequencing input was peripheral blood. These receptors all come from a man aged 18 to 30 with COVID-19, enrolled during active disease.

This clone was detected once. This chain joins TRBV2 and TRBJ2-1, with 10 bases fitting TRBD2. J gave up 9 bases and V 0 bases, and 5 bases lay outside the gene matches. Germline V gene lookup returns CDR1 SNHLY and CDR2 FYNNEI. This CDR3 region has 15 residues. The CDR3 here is CASSEASGRPGEQFF. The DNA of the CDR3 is TGTGCCAGCAGTGAAGCTAGCGGGAGGCCCGGTGAGCAGTTCTTC.

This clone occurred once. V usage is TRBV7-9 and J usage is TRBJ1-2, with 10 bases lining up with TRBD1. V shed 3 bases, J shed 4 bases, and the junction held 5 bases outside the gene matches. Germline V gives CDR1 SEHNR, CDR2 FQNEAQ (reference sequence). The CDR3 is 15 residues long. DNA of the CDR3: TGTGCCAGCAGCTTTGGCCGGGACAGGGGCTATGGCTACACCTTC. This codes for CASSFGRDRGYGYTF.

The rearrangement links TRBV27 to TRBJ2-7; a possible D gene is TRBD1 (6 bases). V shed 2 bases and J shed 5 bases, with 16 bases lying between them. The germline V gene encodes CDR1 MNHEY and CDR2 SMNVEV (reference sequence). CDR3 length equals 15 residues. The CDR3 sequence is CASSLRKVQGHEQYF. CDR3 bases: TGTGCCAGCAGTTTAAGAAAAGTACAGGGACACGAGCAGTACTTC.

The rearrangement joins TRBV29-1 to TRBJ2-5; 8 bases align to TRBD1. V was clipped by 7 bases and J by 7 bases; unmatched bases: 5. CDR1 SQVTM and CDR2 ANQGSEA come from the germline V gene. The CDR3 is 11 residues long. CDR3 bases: TGCAGCGCCCCACAGGGGGGGACCCAGTACTTC. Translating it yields CSAPQGGTQYF.

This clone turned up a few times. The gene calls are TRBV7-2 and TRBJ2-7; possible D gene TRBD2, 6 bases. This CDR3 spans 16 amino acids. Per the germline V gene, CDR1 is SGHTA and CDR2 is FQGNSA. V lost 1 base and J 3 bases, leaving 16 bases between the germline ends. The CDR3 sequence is CASSLEGGTNYYEQYF. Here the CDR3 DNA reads TGTGCCAGCAGCTTAGAGGGCGGGACGAACTACTACGAGCAGTACTTC.

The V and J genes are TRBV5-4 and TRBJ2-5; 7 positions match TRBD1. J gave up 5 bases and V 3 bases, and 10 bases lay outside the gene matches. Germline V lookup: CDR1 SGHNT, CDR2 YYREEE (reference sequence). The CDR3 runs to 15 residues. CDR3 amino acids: CASSWDSLPGETQYF. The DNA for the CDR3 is TGTGCCAGCAGCTGGGACAGCCTGCCGGGCGAGACCCAGTACTTC.

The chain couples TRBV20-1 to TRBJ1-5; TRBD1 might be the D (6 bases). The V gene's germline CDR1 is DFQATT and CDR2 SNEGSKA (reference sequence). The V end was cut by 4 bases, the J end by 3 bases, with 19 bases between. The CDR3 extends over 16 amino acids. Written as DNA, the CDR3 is TGCAGTGCTATTGACATACAGGGCAGCGACAATCAGCCCCAGCATTTT. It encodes CSAIDIQGSDNQPQHF.

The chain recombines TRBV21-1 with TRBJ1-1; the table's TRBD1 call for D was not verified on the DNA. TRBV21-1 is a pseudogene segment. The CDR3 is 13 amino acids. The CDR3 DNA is TGTGCCAGAAGGACAGGGGGCTCGGGTGAAGCTTTCTTT. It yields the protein CARRTGGSGEAFF.

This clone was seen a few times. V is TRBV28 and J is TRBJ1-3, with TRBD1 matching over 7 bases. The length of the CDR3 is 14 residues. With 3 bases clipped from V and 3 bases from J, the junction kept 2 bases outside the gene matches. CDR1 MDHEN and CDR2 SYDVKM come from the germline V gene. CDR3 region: CASSLAGGGNTIYF. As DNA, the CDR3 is TGTGCCAGCAGTTTGGCAGGGGGTGGAAACACCATATATTTT.

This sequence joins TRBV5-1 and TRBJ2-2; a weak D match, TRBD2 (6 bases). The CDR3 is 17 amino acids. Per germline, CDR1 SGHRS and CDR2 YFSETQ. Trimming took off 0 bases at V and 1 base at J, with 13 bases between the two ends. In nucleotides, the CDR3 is TGCGCCAGCAGCTTGGCTAGCGCCGGGGGGAACACCGGGGAGCTGTTTTTT. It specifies CASSLASAGGNTGELFF.